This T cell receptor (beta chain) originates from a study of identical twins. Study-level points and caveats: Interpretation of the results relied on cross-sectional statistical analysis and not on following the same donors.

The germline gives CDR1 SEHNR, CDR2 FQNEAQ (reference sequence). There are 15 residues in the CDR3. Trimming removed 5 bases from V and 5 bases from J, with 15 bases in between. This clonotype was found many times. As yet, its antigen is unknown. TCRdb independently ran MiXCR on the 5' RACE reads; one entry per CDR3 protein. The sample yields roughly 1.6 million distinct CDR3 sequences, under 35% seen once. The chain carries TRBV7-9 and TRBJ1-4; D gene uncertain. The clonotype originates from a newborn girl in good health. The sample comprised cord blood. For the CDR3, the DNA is TGTGCCAGCAGCCCGGACCCGGTGGGGAATGAAAAACTGTTTTTT. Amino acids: CASSPDPVGNEKLFF.